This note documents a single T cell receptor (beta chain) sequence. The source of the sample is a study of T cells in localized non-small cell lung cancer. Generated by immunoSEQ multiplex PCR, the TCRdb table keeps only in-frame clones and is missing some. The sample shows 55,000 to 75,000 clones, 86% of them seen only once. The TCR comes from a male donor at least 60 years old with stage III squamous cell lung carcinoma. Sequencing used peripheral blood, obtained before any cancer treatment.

The CDR3 loop is CASSFLGDTQYF. Written as DNA, the CDR3 is TGTGCCAGCAGCTTCCTAGGAGATACGCAGTATTTT. The chain employs TRBV7-3 and TRBJ2-3; D not resolved. The CDR3 is 12 residues long. CDR1 is SGHTA, CDR2 FQGTGA, per germline. Trimming took off 3 bases at V and 5 bases at J, with 6 bases between the two ends. The full variable domain, in which reference TRBV7-3 and TRBJ2-3 provide the parts outside the CDR3, is GAGVSQTPSNKVTEKGKYVELRCDPISGHTALYWYRQSLGQGPEFLIYFQGTGAADDSGLPNDRFFAVRPEGSVSTLKIQRTERGDSAVYLCASSFLGDTQYFGPGTRLTVL.